The entry below describes one TCR beta chain. Antigen specificity is unknown. TCRdb re-called the RT-PCR reads through MiXCR, storing one row per CDR3 protein. The sample lists more than 700,000 distinct CDR3 sequences; 21% were seen once. These data originate in a study of response to subunit inactivated influenza vaccine. Study-wide points: The authors put forward the suggestion that each seasonal influenza vaccination may bring in only a limited number of new T cells.

This CDR3 has 16 residues. Germline CDR1 and CDR2: MNHEY and SVGAGI. V lost 0 bases and J 2 bases, leaving 10 bases between the germline ends. This TCR came from a man aged 50-60 years who received an inactivated influenza vaccine. The material sequenced was PBMCs from blood, taken more than 4 days after vaccination. The chain carries TRBV6-5 and TRBJ2-2, with D unresolved. The CDR3 nucleotides read TGTGCCAGCAGTTACTCGATCAGGACCAACACCGGGGAGCTGTTTTTT. This gives the protein CASSYSIRTNTGELFF.